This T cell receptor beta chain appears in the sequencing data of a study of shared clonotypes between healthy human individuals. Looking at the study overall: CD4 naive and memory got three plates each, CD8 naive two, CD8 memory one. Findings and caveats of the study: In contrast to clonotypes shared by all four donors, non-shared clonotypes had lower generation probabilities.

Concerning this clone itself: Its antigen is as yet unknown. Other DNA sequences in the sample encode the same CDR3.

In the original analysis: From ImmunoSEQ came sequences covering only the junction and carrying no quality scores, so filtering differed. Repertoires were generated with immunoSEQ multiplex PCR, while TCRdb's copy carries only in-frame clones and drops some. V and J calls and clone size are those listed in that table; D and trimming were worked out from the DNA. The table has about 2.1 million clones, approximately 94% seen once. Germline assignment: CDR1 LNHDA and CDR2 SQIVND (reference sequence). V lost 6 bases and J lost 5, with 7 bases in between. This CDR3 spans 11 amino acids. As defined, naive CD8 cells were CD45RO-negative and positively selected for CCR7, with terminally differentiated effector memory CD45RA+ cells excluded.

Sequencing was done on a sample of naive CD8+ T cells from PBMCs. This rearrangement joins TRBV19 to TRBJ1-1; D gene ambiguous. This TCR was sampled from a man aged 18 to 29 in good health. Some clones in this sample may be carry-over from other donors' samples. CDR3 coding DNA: TGTGCCAGTAGGGCGGCGACTGAAGCTTTCTTT. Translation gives CASRAATEAFF.